This record looks at one T cell receptor (beta chain) sequence and its context. The sample comes from a study of CD8 T cells in Susac syndrome. Random hexamers primed reverse transcription of about 0.45 to 1 ug RNA. It was immunoSEQ multiplex PCR that amplified TCR beta CDR3 across 54 Vbeta and 13 Jbeta. Using its own MiXCR run on the immunoSEQ multiplex PCR reads, TCRdb lists one record per CDR3 protein. This table holds 160,000 or so distinct CDR3 sequences, around 93% found once. From blood CD8+ and CD4+ T cells, TCR beta sequences were generated. TEMRA cells were FACS-enriched, and CD8+ and CD4+ T cells were isolated negatively. The receptor comes from a human donor in good health. Sequenced: CD4+ T cells from PBMCs.

The CDR3 loop reads CASSLEAAPSSYEQYF. For the CDR3, the DNA is TGTGCCAGCAGCTTAGAAGCAGCTCCGAGCTCCTACGAGCAGTACTTC. The J gene is TRBJ2-7, the V gene TRBV7-9; D remains unclear. CDR3 length equals 16 residues. V dropped 1 base and J dropped 0 bases, with 13 bases sitting between them. Germline assignment: CDR1 SEHNR and CDR2 FQNEAQ (reference sequence).